This record concerns one T cell receptor (beta chain) sequence. The sample comes from a study of blood T cell repertoires in COVID-19. Germline V gene lookup returns CDR1 SNHLY and CDR2 FYNNEI. The CDR3 is made up of 14 amino acids. V was clipped by 6 bases and J by 6 bases, with 14 bases between them. Sequencing used immunoSEQ multiplex PCR; TCRdb keeps in-frame clones, though not all of them. The data hold 150,000 or so clones, with more than 85% observed a single time. Sequencing was performed on peripheral blood. The clonotype originates from a man aged 60 to 75 with active or convalescent COVID-19. The chain joins TRBV2 to TRBJ2-2; D gene ambiguous. The chain's CDR3 is CASRPSLLPGELFF. The CDR3, as DNA: TGTGCCAGCAGGCCTTCACTGCTCCCCGGGGAGCTGTTTTTT. Variable domain in full (rest from reference TRBV2 and TRBJ2-2): EPEVTQTPSHQVTQMGQEVILRCVPISNHLYFYWYRQILGQKVEFLVSFYNNEISEKSEIFDDQFSVERPDGSNFTLKIRSTKLEDSAMYFCASRPSLLPGELFFGEGSRLTVL.